The sequence of this T cell receptor beta chain was determined in a study of graft-versus-host responses after intestinal transplantation. About the research overall: Grafts were multivisceral, liver-intestinal, or isolated intestinal.

Using immunoSEQ multiplex PCR, the repertoire was profiled, and TCRdb retains in-frame clones only, with some absent. The data hold about 86,000 clones, with around 90% observed a single time. Study-wide results and limits: Present in recipient marrow, GvH clones included some that appeared first in ileum or blood.

Of note for this clone: Its specificity is unknown.

The origin of this receptor is a human donor who was the organ donor for an intestinal transplant. Sequences were derived from unstimulated CD4+ T cells sorted from spleen or lymph node cells, sampled before transplant.

The CDR3 sequence: CATSGQLLYEQYF. DNA for the CDR3: TGTGCCACCTCGGGACAGCTTCTCTACGAGCAGTACTTC. The V call is TRBV19, the J call TRBJ2-7, with 7 positions matching TRBD1. The CDR3 sequence is 13 residues long. Unmatched junction bases numbered 9, after V lost 10 bases and J lost 3 bases. The germline V gene has CDR1 LNHDA and CDR2 SQIVND (reference sequence).